A single sample gave rise to the 10 T cell receptor beta chains below, sequenced in a study of T cell responses to AZD1222 COVID-19 vaccine. Profiled with immunoSEQ multiplex PCR; TCRdb holds only in-frame clones, not every one. Here the sample spans 65,000 to 70,000 clones, around nine tenths being singletons. The source material was peripheral blood, sampled on day 0 of AZD1222 vaccination. The source is an adult in good health.

V and J are TRBV19 and TRBJ1-3; D gene ambiguous. CDR1 is LNHDA and CDR2 is SQIVND in the germline V gene (reference sequence). The CDR3 contains 16 residues. V was clipped by 4 bases and J by 0 bases, with 13 bases between them. CDR3 sequence (DNA): TGTGCCAGTAGTACGCCGCCGGGAATCTCTGGAAACACCATATATTTT. It codes for CASSTPPGISGNTIYF.

The chain links TRBV21-1 to TRBJ2-2; the table gives TRBD2 as D, unverified against the DNA. TRBV21-1 represents a pseudogene. This CDR3 region has 19 residues. This CDR3 is CASSTNPAAGGGNTGELFF. CDR3 sequence (DNA): TGTGCCAGCAGTACTAATCCAGCGGCGGGGGGAGGGAACACCGGGGAGCTGTTTTTT.

This clone was counted a single time. The chain combines TRBV6-1 with TRBJ1-6; 9 positions match TRBD1. The CDR3 consists of 16 residues. In germline, CDR1 is MNHNS, CDR2 SASEGT. The V segment lost 2 bases and the J segment 10 bases; nucleotides outside the gene matches: 9. CDR3 DNA sequence: TGTGCCAGCAGTGAAACCCACAGGGGGCTGGGGTCACCCCTCCACTTT. It codes for CASSETHRGLGSPLHF.

The chain recombines TRBV19 with TRBJ2-7; 9 bases are shared with TRBD1. V shed 3 bases, J shed 3 bases, and the junction held 3 bases outside the gene matches. Germline lookup yields CDR1 LNHDA and CDR2 SQIVND (reference sequence). The CDR3 is made up of 14 amino acids. The CDR3 DNA reads as TGTGCCAGTAGTATCACGGGACAGGGCTACGAGCAGTACTTC. This translates into CASSITGQGYEQYF.

The rearrangement links TRBV20-1 to TRBJ2-1; perhaps TRBD2 as D (6 bases). V lost 3 bases and J lost 7, with 25 bases in between. The germline CDR1 and CDR2 sequences are DFQATT and SNEGSKA (reference sequence). The CDR3 consists of 17 residues. CDR3 DNA: TGCAGTGCTAGTCGGATCCAGAGCGGGCCTCGGGGGAATGAGCAGTTCTTC. It specifies CSASRIQSGPRGNEQFF.

There are a few counts of this clone. V is TRBV7-9 and J is TRBJ2-6; D remains unclear. Germline V gene data show CDR1 as SEHNR and CDR2 as FQNEAQ (reference sequence). Trimming took off 6 bases at V and 3 bases at J, with 9 bases between the two ends. CDR3 length equals 14 residues. CDR3 region: CASSRALGANVLTF. The CDR3 nucleotides read TGTGCCAGCAGTAGGGCTCTTGGGGCCAACGTCCTGACTTTC.

The chain is built from TRBV4-1 and TRBJ2-1; the match to TRBD2 covers 13 bases. The CDR3 has 16 residues. Germline assignment: CDR1 MGHRA and CDR2 YSYEKL. Trimming at V came to 0 bases and at J to 10 bases, leaving 6 bases not matched to a gene. The DNA for the CDR3 is TGCGCCAGCAGCCAAGAGGGACTAGCGGGATGGGGGGAGCAGTTCTTC. This encodes CASSQEGLAGWGEQFF.

The chain employs TRBV7-9 and TRBJ2-2, with 8 bases lining up with TRBD2. This CDR3 is 15 amino acids long. Germline values: CDR1 SEHNR, CDR2 FQNEAQ (reference sequence). Trimming took 7 bases from V and 5 from J; bases not matched to a gene: 9. The CDR3 loop reads CASNPGGPDTGELFF. The CDR3 bases are TGTGCCAGCAACCCGGGAGGGCCAGATACCGGGGAGCTGTTTTTT.

This clone was observed once. V usage is TRBV2 and J usage is TRBJ2-1; TRBD2 matches at 13 bases. Germline V CDR1 and CDR2: SNHLY, FYNNEI. J was trimmed by 6 bases and V by 4 bases; bases with no gene match: 3. The CDR3 loop spans 15 amino acids. The CDR3 nucleotides are TGTGCCAGCAGTGCCGGGACTAGCGGGACCAATGAGCAGTTCTTC. Amino acid sequence: CASSAGTSGTNEQFF.

The chain uses TRBV29-1 and TRBJ2-2; 11 bases are shared with TRBD2. Looked up from germline, CDR1 is SQVTM and CDR2 is ANQGSEA. The CDR3 is made up of 13 amino acids. V was clipped by 4 bases and J by 6 bases; unmatched bases: 1. The CDR3 DNA reads TGCAGCGTTGGGACTAGCGGGCCCGGGGAGCTGTTTTTT. It yields the protein CSVGTSGPGELFF.